This TCR beta chain was profiled in a study of CD8 T cells in ankylosing spondylitis. V was clipped by 4 bases and J by 8 bases; unmatched bases: 7. The CDR3 covers 14 residues. Library preparation for TCR beta used quantitative 5'-RACE with molecular barcodes. TCRdb called the 5' RACE reads again in MiXCR, with one record for every CDR3 protein. The sample has 130,000 or so distinct CDR3 sequences; around 7% are singletons. In this sample, this clonotype turned up many times. This TCR was sampled from a male donor with ankylosing spondylitis or in good health (not recorded which). The gene calls are TRBV12-3 or TRBV12-4 and TRBJ2-4; TRBD1 matches at 8 bases. Sample: blood, either unsorted or a sorted T cell fraction (not recorded which). The DNA of the CDR3 is TGTGCCAGCAGTTCCCAGGGGGCATTGGACATTCAGTACTTC. Translated: CASSSQGALDIQYF.